The 8 T cell receptor beta chains given below trace back to one sample, sequenced in a study of blood T cell repertoires in COVID-19 (dated by TCRdb to between 2020 and 2021). To prepare the library, the immunoSEQ multiplex PCR assay was applied. The clones in this table, taken by TCRdb from immuneACCESS, are in-frame only. Not every clone is retained; where verified, under half of the shortfall comes from an unresolved V gene, and the cause of the rest is unknown. Here the sample has approximately 240,000 clones; about 80% occur a single time. The ten largest clones take up approximately 1.3% of the sample. Sequencing was performed on PBMCs or T cells enriched from blood (not recorded which). The receptors were sampled from a woman between 40 and 55 years old with acute COVID-19.

The J gene is TRBJ2-2, the V gene TRBV7-3; 15 bases map to TRBD2. This CDR3 is 18 amino acids long. The junction had 9 bases not matched to a gene; V was cut back by 5 bases and J by 5 bases. Germline CDR1 SGHTA, CDR2 FQGTGA. The DNA for the CDR3 is TGTGCCAGCAGCCCGTGGACTAGCGGGAGGGACGGAACCGGGGAGCTGTTTTTT. Its protein is CASSPWTSGRDGTGELFF.

The chain joins TRBV24-1 to TRBJ2-1, with 13 positions matching TRBD2. Germline-derived CDR1 and CDR2 are KGHDR and SFDVKD. This CDR3 comprises 15 residues. With V trimmed by 4 bases and J by 5 bases, 1 base remained unmatched. The CDR3 loop is CATSDGTSGNNEQFF. As DNA, the CDR3 is TGTGCCACCAGTGACGGGACTAGCGGGAACAATGAGCAGTTCTTC.

This rearrangement joins TRBV6-5 to TRBJ2-3, with 8 bases identical to TRBD2. V gave up 7 bases and J gave up 8 bases; unmatched junction bases: 5. Germline CDR1 reads MNHEY; CDR2 reads SVGAGI. This CDR3 comprises 12 residues. CDR3 residues: CASTPTSGTQYF. DNA of the CDR3: TGTGCCAGCACCCCAACTAGCGGTACGCAGTATTTT.

The chain recombines TRBV28 with TRBJ2-7, with TRBD2 as a possible D gene (6 bases). The CDR3 length is 14 residues. Trimming cost V 5 bases and J 9 bases, with 20 bases left between them. CDR1 and CDR2 (germline): MDHEN, SYDVKM. The CDR3 loop reads CASSPSGGVFGQYF. CDR3 nucleotides: TGTGCCAGCAGTCCCTCAGGCGGGGTTTTCGGGCAGTACTTC.

The chain joins TRBV27 to TRBJ2-1; 13 positions agree with TRBD2. The CDR3 contains 16 residues. The V gene end was trimmed by 2 bases and the J gene end by 9 bases; junction bases not matched to a gene: 7. Germline V gives CDR1 MNHEY, CDR2 SMNVEV (reference sequence). The CDR3 DNA reads TGTGCCAGCAGTTTAACCGGGACTAGCGGGACCACTGAGCAGTTCTTC. It translates to CASSLTGTSGTTEQFF.

The rearrangement uses TRBV5-1 and TRBJ2-7, with TRBD1 matching over 11 bases. Germline CDR1 and CDR2: SGHRS and YFSETQ. V shed 4 bases, J shed 4 bases, and the junction held 4 bases outside the gene matches. This CDR3 is built from 14 residues. In nucleotides, the CDR3 is TGCGCCAGCAGCAACGGACAGGGGGCTTACGAGCAGTACTTC. Translated: CASSNGQGAYEQYF. The complete variable domain, with remaining parts taken from reference TRBV5-1 and TRBJ2-7, reads KAGVTQTPRYLIKTRGQQVTLSCSPISGHRSVSWYQQTPGQGLQFLFEYFSETQRNKGNFPGRFSGRQFSNSRSEMNVSTLELGDSALYLCASSNGQGAYEQYFGPGTRLTVT.

This sequence joins TRBV4-2 and TRBJ2-6; TRBD2 matches at 13 bases. CDR3 length equals 18 residues. Germline V gene lookup returns CDR1 LGHNA and CDR2 YNFKEQ. Trimming at V came to 4 bases and at J to 1 base, leaving 4 bases not matched to a gene. In DNA form, the CDR3 reads TGTGCCAGCAGCCGCGGGACTAGCGGGACTTCTGGGGCCAACGTCCTGACTTTC. Translation: CASSRGTSGTSGANVLTF.

The chain is built from TRBV11-2 and TRBJ2-7; no reliable D call. Germline CDR1 and CDR2: SGHAT and FQNNGV. The CDR3 is 16 residues long. The ends were cut back, 3 bases at V and 3 bases at J, with 18 bases in the middle. Written as DNA, the CDR3 is TGTGCCAGCAGCTTTACTCGTTTGGGTGGGCTCTACGAGCAGTACTTC. It codes for CASSFTRLGGLYEQYF.